Presented here are 18 T cell receptor beta chains from one specimen sequenced in a study of blood T cell repertoires in COVID-19. Profiled with immunoSEQ multiplex PCR; TCRdb holds only in-frame clones, not every one. The data contain approximately 300,000 clones, around 85% of them seen just once; the ten biggest clones take up 0.87%. The sample taken for sequencing was peripheral blood. The receptors stem from a human donor with COVID-19, enrolled during active disease. The donor label of this sample is uncertain.

This chain's CDR3 is CASSLMGGNQPQHF. DNA for the CDR3: TGTGCCAGCAGTCTTATGGGGGGGAACCAGCCCCAGCATTTT. The V gene is TRBV5-5, the J gene TRBJ1-5; maybe TRBD1 (5 bases). The V gene's germline CDR1 is SGHKS and CDR2 YYEKEE (reference sequence). Trimming took off 5 bases at V and 7 bases at J, with 16 bases between the two ends. The CDR3 length is 14 residues.

This clone has only a few counts. V usage is TRBV5-1 and J usage is TRBJ2-7; D possibly corresponds to TRBD2 (6 bases). Germline CDR1 SGHRS, CDR2 YFSETQ. Trimming left V 5 bases short and J 0 bases short, with 15 bases between. The CDR3 runs 15 residues. CDR3 in DNA: TGCGCCAGCAGGGTCTTGGAGGGACCCTCCTACGAGCAGTACTTC. Its protein is CASRVLEGPSYEQYF.

This rearrangement joins TRBV9 to TRBJ2-3; 12 positions match TRBD2. Germline V gives CDR1 SGDLS, CDR2 YYNGEE. The V gene end was trimmed by 0 bases and the J gene end by 6 bases; junction bases not matched to a gene: 5. The CDR3 runs 16 residues. The CDR3: CASSVALAGGADTQYF. The CDR3 region has the DNA TGTGCCAGCAGCGTAGCACTAGCGGGGGGAGCGGATACGCAGTATTTT.

The chain uses TRBV27 and TRBJ2-7; 7 positions agree with TRBD1. The CDR3 totals 14 residues. Germline V lookup: CDR1 MNHEY, CDR2 SMNVEV (reference sequence). The V gene end was trimmed by 6 bases and the J gene end by 2 bases; junction bases not matched to a gene: 7. The CDR3 sequence is CASRRTGLTYEQYF. Written as DNA, the CDR3 is TGTGCCAGCAGGAGGACAGGACTTACCTACGAGCAGTACTTC.

The chain joins TRBV6-5 to TRBJ2-5, with D tentatively TRBD2 (5 bases). The germline V gene encodes CDR1 MNHEY and CDR2 SVGAGI. V was trimmed by 6 bases and J by 5 bases, leaving 13 bases between them. The CDR3 runs to 13 residues. The CDR3 sequence is CASSLDLRETQYF. The CDR3 region has the DNA TGTGCCAGCAGCTTGGACTTGAGGGAGACCCAGTACTTC.

This clone was observed once. The chain employs TRBV7-9 and TRBJ1-1, with 7 bases fitting TRBD1. J was trimmed by 1 base and V by 6 bases; bases with no gene match: 5. Germline-derived CDR1 and CDR2 are SEHNR and FQNEAQ (reference sequence). There are 14 residues in the CDR3. The chain's CDR3 is CASRPGTANTEAFF. Here the CDR3 DNA reads TGTGCCAGCAGACCTGGGACAGCGAACACTGAAGCTTTCTTT.

The chain is built from TRBV19 and TRBJ1-6, with a weak D call TRBD1 (5 bases). Looked up from germline, CDR1 is LNHDA and CDR2 is SQIVND (reference sequence). Trimming took off 5 bases at V and 9 bases at J, with 17 bases between the two ends. The CDR3 is 15 amino acids. In DNA, the CDR3 is TGTGCCAGTAGTCCAGGGCGGCAAAGTGGTTCACCCCTCCACTTT. Translation: CASSPGRQSGSPLHF. Complete variable domain (other parts from reference TRBV19 and TRBJ1-6): DGGITQSPKYLFRKEGQNVTLSCEQNLNHDAMYWYRQDPGQGLRLIYYSQIVNDFQKGDIAEGYSVSREKKESFPLTVTSAQKNPTAFYLCASSPGRQSGSPLHFGNGTRLTVT.

This rearrangement joins TRBV2 to TRBJ2-7, with 7 bases lining up with TRBD1. The germline V gene has CDR1 SNHLY and CDR2 FYNNEI. This CDR3 is built from 15 residues. Unmatched junction bases numbered 10, after V lost 5 bases and J lost 3 bases. The DNA of the CDR3 is TGTGCCAGCAGTCGTGACAGGGCGTTAGGCTACGAGCAGTACTTC. It is translated as CASSRDRALGYEQYF.

The gene calls are TRBV19 and TRBJ1-6, with a weak D call TRBD1 (5 bases). The CDR3 covers 12 residues. Germline CDR1 is LNHDA and CDR2 is SQIVND (reference sequence). V dropped 8 bases and J dropped 6 bases, with 8 bases sitting between them. The CDR3 region has the DNA TGTGCCAGTGGGGCAGGTAATTCACCCCTCCACTTT. This codes for CASGAGNSPLHF.

This chain connects TRBV24-1 to TRBJ2-1, with a tentative D call TRBD1 (6 bases). The CDR3 runs 18 residues. Germline values: CDR1 KGHDR, CDR2 SFDVKD. V was pared by 0 bases and J by 1 base, with 15 bases between. CDR3 in amino acids: CATSDLSARQASYNEQFF. For the CDR3, the DNA is TGTGCCACCAGTGATTTGTCCGCCCGACAGGCATCCTACAATGAGCAGTTCTTC.

The J gene is TRBJ1-6, the V gene TRBV27; tentative D call: TRBD1 (5 bases). Trimming shortened V by 0 bases and J by 7 bases, and 7 bases separated the two germline ends. CDR3 length equals 14 residues. Germline CDR1 reads MNHEY; CDR2 reads SMNVEV (reference sequence). The DNA of the CDR3 is TGTGCCAGCAGTTTATCGGGGGGAAATTCACCCCTCCACTTT. This encodes CASSLSGGNSPLHF.

The chain uses TRBV28 and TRBJ2-2, with 9 bases aligning to TRBD2. The J segment lost 1 base and the V segment lost 3 bases, leaving 6 bases of the junction unmatched. The CDR3 covers 17 residues. The germline CDR1 and CDR2 sequences are MDHEN and SYDVKM. Here the CDR3 reads CASSFPTSGRNTGELFF. CDR3 bases: TGTGCCAGCAGTTTCCCGACTAGCGGAAGGAACACCGGGGAGCTGTTTTTT.

The rearrangement uses TRBV19 and TRBJ1-2, with D uncertain. The CDR3 is made up of 15 amino acids. The V end lost 7 bases, the J end lost 4 bases, and 19 bases lay between the germline ends. Germline values: CDR1 LNHDA, CDR2 SQIVND (reference sequence). Written as DNA, the CDR3 is TGTGCCAGTACCCCCGCGGTCAGACGGAGCTATGGCTACACCTTC. It yields the protein CASTPAVRRSYGYTF.

The V gene is TRBV28, the J gene TRBJ1-4; the D is unclear. Deletions cut 4 bases from V and 14 bases from J, with 14 bases between. The CDR3 extends over 12 amino acids. The V gene's germline CDR1 is MDHEN and CDR2 SYDVKM. CDR3 protein: CASSSPAEWLFF. DNA of the CDR3: TGTGCCAGCAGTTCTCCGGCGGAGTGGCTGTTTTTT.

This clone was seen just once. This chain connects TRBV6-5 to TRBJ1-2, with 8 bases that match TRBD1. V gave up 6 bases and J gave up 6 bases; unmatched junction bases: 6. Germline V gene data show CDR1 as MNHEY and CDR2 as SVGAGI. CDR3 length equals 13 residues. The CDR3, as DNA: TGTGCCAGCAGGGGACAGGCTGTGAATGGCTACACCTTC. This gives the protein CASRGQAVNGYTF.

This clone has just one count. V gene TRBV18 combines with J gene TRBJ2-3; 9 nucleotides line up with TRBD1. This CDR3 is built from 16 residues. Trimming cost V 2 bases and J 4 bases; bases outside gene matches: 7. Germline V gene data show CDR1 as KGHSH and CDR2 as LQKENI. The CDR3 DNA reads TGTGCCAGCTCACCAGTGGTGACAGGGGGGGCAGATACGCAGTATTTT. Amino acids: CASSPVVTGGADTQYF. Full variable domain (outside the CDR3, taken from reference TRBV18 and TRBJ2-3): NAGVMQNPRHLVRRRGQEARLRCSPMKGHSHVYWYRQLPEEGLKFMVYLQKENIIDESGMPKERFSAEFPKEGPSILRIQQVVRGDSAAYFCASSPVVTGGADTQYFGPGTRLTVL.

V usage is TRBV19 and J usage is TRBJ2-7, with 8 bases aligning to TRBD2. This CDR3 spans 14 amino acids. Germline trimming cut 5 bases from V and 3 bases from J; bases unmatched to any gene: 6. CDR1 and CDR2 from the germline V gene are LNHDA and SQIVND (reference sequence). CDR3 coding DNA: TGTGCCAGTAGTGCAACTAGCGGACGCTACGAGCAGTACTTC. Protein sequence: CASSATSGRYEQYF. Based on the CDR3 plus reference TRBV19 and TRBJ2-7, the full variable domain is DGGITQSPKYLFRKEGQNVTLSCEQNLNHDAMYWYRQDPGQGLRLIYYSQIVNDFQKGDIAEGYSVSREKKESFPLTVTSAQKNPTAFYLCASSATSGRYEQYFGPGTRLTVT.

V usage is TRBV29-1 and J usage is TRBJ1-1, with a possible D match to TRBD1 (5 bases). Trimming stripped 3 bases from V and 8 bases from J, with 16 bases between. The germline gives CDR1 SQVTM, CDR2 ANQGSEA. This CDR3 region has 13 residues. The CDR3 DNA sequence: TGCAGCGTTGATCGGGACGCGGGAGACGAAGCTTTCTTT. Its protein product is CSVDRDAGDEAFF.